The 10 T cell receptor beta chains below were found in one sample sequenced in a study of human T cells and chemical hapten exposure. TCRdb redid the calling of the RACE reads with MiXCR, one entry per CDR3 protein. The sample includes around 150,000 distinct CDR3 sequences, approximately 30% seen only once; the top ten take approximately 2.1%. As to time point: patch test 3, about 24 weeks after DPC sensitization. Treatment specified: therapeutic diphenylcyclopropenone sensitization with weekly scalp DPC. The material was whole blood, obtained in connection with sensitization to the hapten diphenylcyclopropenone (DPC). These receptors were collected from a woman aged 18 to 35 with alopecia areata. Some clones in this sample may be carry-over from other donors' samples.

This chain links TRBV7-2 with TRBJ1-3; D is ambiguous. Germline lookup yields CDR1 SGHTA and CDR2 FQGNSA. With 2 bases removed from V and 3 bases from J, the gap between germline ends came to 8 bases. The CDR3 runs 14 residues. The chain's CDR3 is CASSLQLLGNTIYF. CDR3 DNA sequence: TGTGCCAGCAGCTTACAGTTGCTTGGAAACACCATATATTTT.

This clonotype was counted between two and nine times. The chain links TRBV11-2 to TRBJ1-1; D is perhaps TRBD1 (5 bases). Germline CDR1 and CDR2: SGHAT and FQNNGV. V was cut by 10 bases and J by 6 bases, with 9 bases left in between. The CDR3 runs to 10 residues. In DNA, the CDR3 is TGTGCCACCGGCAGGGCTGAAGCTTTCTTT. Encoded protein: CATGRAEAFF.

The V gene is TRBV4-3, the J gene TRBJ2-7; possible D gene TRBD1, 6 bases. The germline CDR1 and CDR2 sequences are LGHNA and YSLEER. This CDR3 comprises 17 residues. V lost 3 bases to trimming and J lost 0 bases, with 18 bases between them. The CDR3 loop is CASSHLTGTQSSYEQYF. Written as DNA, the CDR3 is TGCGCCAGCAGCCATCTGACCGGGACACAAAGCTCCTACGAGCAGTACTTC.

This clonotype was picked up a small number of times. The V and J genes are TRBV28 and TRBJ1-1; D gene uncertain. The CDR3 covers 12 residues. Trimming cost V 7 bases and J 5 bases, with 11 bases left between them. Looked up from germline, CDR1 is MDHEN and CDR2 is SYDVKM. Here the CDR3 DNA reads TGTGCCAGCAACCGGGGTTGGACTGAAGCTTTCTTT. This translates into CASNRGWTEAFF. The full variable domain, rest sourced from reference TRBV28 and TRBJ1-1, is DVKVTQSSRYLVKRTGEKVFLECVQDMDHENMFWYRQDPGLGLRLIYFSYDVKMKEKGDIPEGYSVSREKKERFSLILESASTNQTSMYLCASNRGWTEAFFGQGTRLTVV.

The V gene is TRBV12-3 or TRBV12-4, the J gene TRBJ2-1; tentative D call: TRBD2 (5 bases). There are 13 residues in the CDR3. V dropped 8 bases and J dropped 6 bases, with 14 bases sitting between them. The CDR3 here is CASGTGSFNEQFF. The CDR3 DNA reads as TGTGCCAGCGGAACGGGATCATTCAATGAGCAGTTCTTC.

This clonotype was found many times. For the CDR3, the DNA is TGTGCCAGCAGTGAACGGGACAGTTATCAGCCCCAGCATTTT. Amino acid sequence: CASSERDSYQPQHF. The chain links TRBV25-1 to TRBJ1-5; 7 nucleotides align to TRBD1. Germline V gene sequence: CDR1 MGHDK, CDR2 SYGVNS. V lost 2 bases and J lost 5; bases outside the gene matches: 3. CDR3 length: 14 amino acids. Looking up the rest from reference TRBV25-1 and TRBJ1-5 gives the full variable domain: EADIYQTPRYLVIGTGKKITLECSQTMGHDKMYWYQQDPGMELHLIHYSYGVNSTEKGDLSSESTVSRIRTEHFPLTLESARPSHTSQYLCASSERDSYQPQHFGDGTRLSIL.

The rearrangement joins TRBV10-3 to TRBJ2-4; 11 bases align to TRBD1. Germline CDR1 ENHRY, CDR2 SYGVKD. This CDR3 has 14 amino acids. Trimming took 6 bases from V and 8 from J; bases not matched to a gene: 6. Here the CDR3 DNA reads TGTGCCATCAGACCCGGGACAGGGGGAGACATTCAGTACTTC. Translated: CAIRPGTGGDIQYF.

The chain employs TRBV11-2 and TRBJ2-3; D unresolved. The ends were cut back, 5 bases at V and 10 bases at J, with 13 bases in the middle. CDR3 length: 12 residues. The V gene's germline CDR1 is SGHAT and CDR2 FQNNGV. The CDR3 loop is CASSMTEVPQYF. In DNA, the CDR3 is TGTGCCAGCAGCATGACTGAAGTTCCGCAGTATTTT.

This clonotype came up a few times. The gene calls are TRBV29-1 and TRBJ2-2, with D maybe TRBD1 (6 bases). The CDR3 extends over 14 amino acids. Looked up from germline, CDR1 is SQVTM and CDR2 is ANQGSEA. Trimming took 5 bases from V and 4 from J, leaving 14 bases between them. The CDR3 sequence is CSVTRTDPTGELFF. The CDR3 nucleotides are TGCAGCGTTACCCGGACAGACCCCACCGGGGAGCTGTTTTTT.

The chain recombines TRBV14 with TRBJ2-5; 9 bases agree with TRBD2. With 1 base clipped from V and 4 bases from J, the junction kept 4 bases outside the gene matches. The V gene's germline CDR1 is SGHDN and CDR2 FVKESK. CDR3 length: 15 residues. CDR3 sequence (DNA): TGTGCCAGCAGCCAAGTAGCGGGAGTGTCAGAGACCCAGTACTTC. It codes for CASSQVAGVSETQYF.